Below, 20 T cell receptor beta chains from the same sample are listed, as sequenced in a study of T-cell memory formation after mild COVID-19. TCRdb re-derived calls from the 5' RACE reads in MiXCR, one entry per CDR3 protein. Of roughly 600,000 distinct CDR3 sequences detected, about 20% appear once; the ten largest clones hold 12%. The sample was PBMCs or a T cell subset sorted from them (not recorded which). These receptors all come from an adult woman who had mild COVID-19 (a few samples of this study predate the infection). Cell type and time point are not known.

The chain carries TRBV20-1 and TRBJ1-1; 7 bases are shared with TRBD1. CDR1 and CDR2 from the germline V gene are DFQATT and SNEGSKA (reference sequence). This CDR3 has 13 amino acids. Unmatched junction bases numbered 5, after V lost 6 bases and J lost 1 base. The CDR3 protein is CSAPGQPNTEAFF. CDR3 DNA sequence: TGCAGTGCGCCGGGACAGCCGAACACTGAAGCTTTCTTT.

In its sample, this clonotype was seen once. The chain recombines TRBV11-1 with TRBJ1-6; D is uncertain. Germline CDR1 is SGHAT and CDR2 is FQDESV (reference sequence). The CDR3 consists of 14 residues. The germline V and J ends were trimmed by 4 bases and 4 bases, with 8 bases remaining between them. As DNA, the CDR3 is TGTGCCAGCAGCTCTCACGCGTATAATTCACCCCTCCACTTT. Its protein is CASSSHAYNSPLHF.

CDR3 DNA: TGTGCCAGCAGTTTTAGGACTAGCGGCACAGATACGCAGTATTTT. As protein: CASSFRTSGTDTQYF. V usage is TRBV12-3 or TRBV12-4 and J usage is TRBJ2-3; 9 bases map to TRBD2. The V and J ends lost 3 bases and 1 base, in that order; junction bases with no gene match: 2. The CDR3 is made up of 15 amino acids.

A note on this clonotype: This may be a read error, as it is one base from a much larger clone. The CDR3 DNA sequence: TGTGCCAGCACCCGGACTAGCGGGAGACTGGTGACAAACAATGAGCAGTTCTTC. It encodes CASTRTSGRLVTNNEQFF. J is TRBJ2-1 and V is TRBV27; 13 nucleotides agree with TRBD2. Trimming at V came to 7 bases and at J to 5 bases, leaving 14 bases not matched to a gene. This CDR3 is 18 amino acids long. Looked up from germline, CDR1 is MNHEY and CDR2 is SMNVEV (reference sequence).

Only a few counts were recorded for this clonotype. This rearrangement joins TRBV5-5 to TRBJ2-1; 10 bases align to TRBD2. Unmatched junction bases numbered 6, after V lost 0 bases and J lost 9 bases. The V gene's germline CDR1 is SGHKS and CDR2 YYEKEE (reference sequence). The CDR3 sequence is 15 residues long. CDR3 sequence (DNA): TGTGCCAGCAGCTTGGTGTCTAGCGGGGGCGGTGAGCAGTTCTTC. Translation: CASSLVSSGGGEQFF.

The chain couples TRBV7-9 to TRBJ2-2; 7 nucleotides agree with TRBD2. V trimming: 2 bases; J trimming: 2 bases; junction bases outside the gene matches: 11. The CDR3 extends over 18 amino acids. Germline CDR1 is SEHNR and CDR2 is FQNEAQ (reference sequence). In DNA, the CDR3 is TGTGCCAGCAGCTTATTCCCCAGGCTAGCGGTTAACACCGGGGAGCTGTTTTTT. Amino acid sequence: CASSLFPRLAVNTGELFF.

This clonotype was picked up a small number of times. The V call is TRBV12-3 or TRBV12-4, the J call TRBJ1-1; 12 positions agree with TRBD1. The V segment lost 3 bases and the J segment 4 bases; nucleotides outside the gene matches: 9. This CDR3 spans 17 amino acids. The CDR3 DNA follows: TGTGCCAGCAGTTTCGCGGGGACAGGGGGCCGTCGCACTGAAGCTTTCTTT. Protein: CASSFAGTGGRRTEAFF.

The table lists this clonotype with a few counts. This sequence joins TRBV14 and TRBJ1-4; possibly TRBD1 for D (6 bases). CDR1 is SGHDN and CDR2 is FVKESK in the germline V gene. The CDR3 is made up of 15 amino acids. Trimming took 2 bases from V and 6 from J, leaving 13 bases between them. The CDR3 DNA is TGTGCCAGCAGCCAATTGGGGGCCCGCCATGAAAAACTGTTTTTT. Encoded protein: CASSQLGARHEKLFF.

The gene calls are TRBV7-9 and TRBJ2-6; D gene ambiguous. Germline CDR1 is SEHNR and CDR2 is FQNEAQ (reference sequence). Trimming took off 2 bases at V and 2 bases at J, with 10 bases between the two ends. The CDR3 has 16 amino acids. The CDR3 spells CASSLNLQTGANVLTF. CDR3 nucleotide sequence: TGTGCCAGCAGCTTAAACCTTCAAACTGGGGCCAACGTCCTGACTTTC.

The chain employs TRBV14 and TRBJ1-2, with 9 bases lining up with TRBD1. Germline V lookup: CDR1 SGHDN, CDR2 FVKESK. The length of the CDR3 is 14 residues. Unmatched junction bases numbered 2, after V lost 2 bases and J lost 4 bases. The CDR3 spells CASSQTTGGYGYTF. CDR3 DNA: TGTGCCAGCAGCCAAACGACAGGGGGCTATGGCTACACCTTC.

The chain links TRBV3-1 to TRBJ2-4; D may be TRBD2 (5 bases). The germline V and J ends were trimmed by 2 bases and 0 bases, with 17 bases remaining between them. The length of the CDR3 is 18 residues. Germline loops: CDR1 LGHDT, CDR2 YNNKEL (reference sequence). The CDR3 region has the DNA TGTGCCAGCAGCCAAAAGCCCAGTGACGGGGTAGCCAAAAACATTCAGTACTTC. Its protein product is CASSQKPSDGVAKNIQYF.

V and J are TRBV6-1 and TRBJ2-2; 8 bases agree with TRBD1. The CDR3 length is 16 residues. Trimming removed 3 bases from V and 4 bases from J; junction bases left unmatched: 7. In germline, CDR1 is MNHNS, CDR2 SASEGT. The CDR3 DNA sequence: TGTGCCAGCAGTGAGGGACAGGCGTCGAGCACCGGGGAGCTGTTTTTT. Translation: CASSEGQASSTGELFF.

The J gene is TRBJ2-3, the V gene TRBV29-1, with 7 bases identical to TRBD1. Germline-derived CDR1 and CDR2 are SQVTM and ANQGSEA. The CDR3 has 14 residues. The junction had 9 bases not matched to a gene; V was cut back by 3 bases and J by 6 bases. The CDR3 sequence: CSVDAQGLHDTQYF. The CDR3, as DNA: TGCAGCGTTGATGCACAGGGGCTCCACGATACGCAGTATTTT.

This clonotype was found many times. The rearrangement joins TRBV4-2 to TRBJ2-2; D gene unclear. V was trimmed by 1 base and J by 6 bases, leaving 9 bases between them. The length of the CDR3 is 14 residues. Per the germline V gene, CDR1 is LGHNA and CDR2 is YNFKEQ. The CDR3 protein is CASSQGTTPGELFF. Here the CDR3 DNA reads TGTGCCAGCAGCCAAGGGACCACCCCCGGGGAGCTGTTTTTT.

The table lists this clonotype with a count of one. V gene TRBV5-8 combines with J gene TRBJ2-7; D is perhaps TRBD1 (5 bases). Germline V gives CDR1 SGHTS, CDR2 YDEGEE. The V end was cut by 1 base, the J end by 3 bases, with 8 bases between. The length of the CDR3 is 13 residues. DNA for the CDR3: TGTGCCAGCAGCTTGTACAGGAGCTACGAGCAGTACTTC. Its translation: CASSLYRSYEQYF.

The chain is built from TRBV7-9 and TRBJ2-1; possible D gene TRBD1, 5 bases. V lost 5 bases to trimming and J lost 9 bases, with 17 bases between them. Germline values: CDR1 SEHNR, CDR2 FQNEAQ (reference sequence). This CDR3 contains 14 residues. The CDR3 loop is CASSQKSQGTEQFF. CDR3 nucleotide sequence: TGTGCCAGCAGCCAAAAATCCCAGGGAACTGAGCAGTTCTTC.

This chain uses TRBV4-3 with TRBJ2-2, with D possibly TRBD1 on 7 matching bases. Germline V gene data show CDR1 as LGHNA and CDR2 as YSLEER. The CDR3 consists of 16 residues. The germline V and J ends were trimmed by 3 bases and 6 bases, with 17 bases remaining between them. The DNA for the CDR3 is TGCGCCAGCAGCCAGACTTCAGGGGGAGGTCCCGGGGAGCTGTTTTTT. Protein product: CASSQTSGGGPGELFF.

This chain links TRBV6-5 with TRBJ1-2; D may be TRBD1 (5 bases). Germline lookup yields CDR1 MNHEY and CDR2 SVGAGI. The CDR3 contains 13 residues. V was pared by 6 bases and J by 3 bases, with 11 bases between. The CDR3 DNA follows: TGTGCCAGCAGAGCCCGGGACCACTATGGCTACACCTTC. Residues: CASRARDHYGYTF.

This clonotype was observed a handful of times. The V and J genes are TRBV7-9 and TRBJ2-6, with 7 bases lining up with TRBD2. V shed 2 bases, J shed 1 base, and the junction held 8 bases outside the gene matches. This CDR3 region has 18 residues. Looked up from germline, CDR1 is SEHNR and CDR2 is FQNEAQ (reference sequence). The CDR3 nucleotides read TGTGCCAGCAGCTTATCTGTCGGGAGGATATCTGGGGCCAACGTCCTGACTTTC. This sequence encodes CASSLSVGRISGANVLTF.

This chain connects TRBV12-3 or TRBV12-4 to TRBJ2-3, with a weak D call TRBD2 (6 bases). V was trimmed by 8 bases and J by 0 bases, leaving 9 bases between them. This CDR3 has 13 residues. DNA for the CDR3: TGTGCCAGCGATGGGGGGAGCACAGATACGCAGTATTTT. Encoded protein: CASDGGSTDTQYF.